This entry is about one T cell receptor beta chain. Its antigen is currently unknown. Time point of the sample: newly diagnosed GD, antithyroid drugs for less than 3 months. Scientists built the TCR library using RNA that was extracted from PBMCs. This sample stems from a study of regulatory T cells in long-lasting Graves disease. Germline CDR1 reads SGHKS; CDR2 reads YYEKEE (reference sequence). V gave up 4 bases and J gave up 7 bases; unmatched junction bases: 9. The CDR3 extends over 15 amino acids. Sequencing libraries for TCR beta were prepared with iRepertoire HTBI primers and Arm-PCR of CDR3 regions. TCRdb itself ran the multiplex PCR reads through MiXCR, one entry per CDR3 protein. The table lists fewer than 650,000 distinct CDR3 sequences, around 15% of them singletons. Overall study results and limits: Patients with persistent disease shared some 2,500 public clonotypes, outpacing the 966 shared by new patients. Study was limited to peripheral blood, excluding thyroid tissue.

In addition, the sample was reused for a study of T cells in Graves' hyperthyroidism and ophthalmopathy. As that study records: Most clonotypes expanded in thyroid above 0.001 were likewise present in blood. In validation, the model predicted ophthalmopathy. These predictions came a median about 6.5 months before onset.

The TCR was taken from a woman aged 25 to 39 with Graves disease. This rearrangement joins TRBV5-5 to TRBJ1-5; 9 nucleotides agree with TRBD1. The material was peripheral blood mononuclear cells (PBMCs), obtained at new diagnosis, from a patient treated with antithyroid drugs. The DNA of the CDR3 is TGTGCCAGCAGCGCCCACAGGGGGCCCAACCAGCCCCAGCATTTT. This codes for CASSAHRGPNQPQHF.